This T cell receptor (beta chain) was captured by sequencing in a study of blood T cell repertoires in COVID-19. As for the study in general: T cells, B-cell-depleted T cells, or PBMCs provided the cDNA or gDNA that served as material.

This CDR3 is 13 amino acids long. V lost 3 bases, J lost 6 bases, and 12 bases lay in between. Using immunoSEQ multiplex PCR, the repertoire was profiled, and TCRdb retains in-frame clones only, with some absent. Of around 100,000 clones in the sample, 78% were seen once. The V and J genes are TRBV12-3 or TRBV12-4 and TRBJ2-7, with D possibly TRBD2 on 5 matching bases. This TCR was sampled from a man between 60 and 70 years old with active or convalescent COVID-19. The sample was peripheral blood. CDR3 sequence reads: CASSFTRGSEQYF. CDR3 nucleotides: TGTGCCAGCAGTTTTACGCGAGGGTCCGAGCAGTACTTC.